This T cell receptor (beta chain) was observed in a study of blood T cell repertoires in COVID-19. Study-wide context: Acute and convalescent COVID-19 specimens originated in the United States, Italy and Spain. In each case, the material was cDNA or gDNA derived from T cells, B-cell-depleted T cells, or PBMCs.

In the study's own analysis: By means of reference gene primer amplification, nucleated cell counts were estimated. Measured with immunoSEQ multiplex PCR; TCRdb has only the in-frame clones, and not every one. That table furnishes V, J and clone size, whereas the DNA furnished D and trimming. The sample lists some 53,000 clones, approximately 90% seen once, with 14% in the top ten. V lost 4 bases and J 1 base, leaving 11 bases between the germline ends. The CDR3 is 14 residues long. Looked up from germline, CDR1 is SGHNT and CDR2 is YYREEE (reference sequence). Source material: peripheral blood. V is TRBV5-4 and J is TRBJ1-1; D might be TRBD1 (6 bases). This clonotype was obtained from a man in his 70s with acute or convalescent COVID-19. The CDR3 loop is CASSRQAQNTEAFF. CDR3 DNA sequence: TGTGCCAGCAGCCGACAGGCCCAGAACACTGAAGCTTTCTTT.